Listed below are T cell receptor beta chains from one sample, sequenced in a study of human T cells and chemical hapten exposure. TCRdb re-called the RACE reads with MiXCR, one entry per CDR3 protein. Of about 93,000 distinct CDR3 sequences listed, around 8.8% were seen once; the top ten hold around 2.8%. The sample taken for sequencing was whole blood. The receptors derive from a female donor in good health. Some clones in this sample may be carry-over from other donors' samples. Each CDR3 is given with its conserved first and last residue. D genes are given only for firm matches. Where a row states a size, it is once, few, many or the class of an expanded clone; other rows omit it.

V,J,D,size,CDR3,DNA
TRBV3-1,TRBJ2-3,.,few,CASALGRTRADTQYF,TGTGCCAGTGCCCTGGGACGAACCAGGGCAGATACGCAGTATTTT
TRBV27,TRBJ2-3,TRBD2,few,CASSFRGLAERGDTDTQYF,TGTGCCAGCAGTTTCAGGGGACTAGCGGAGAGAGGAGATACAGATACGCAGTATTTT
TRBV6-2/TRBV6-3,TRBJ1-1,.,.,CASSSGQKDEAFF,TGTGCCAGCAGTTCCGGACAGAAGGATGAAGCTTTCTTT
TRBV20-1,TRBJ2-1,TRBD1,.,CSAPGGQGGNEQFF,TGCAGTGCCCCTGGGGGACAGGGAGGTAATGAGCAGTTCTTC
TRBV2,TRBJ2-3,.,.,CASKYATASADTQYF,TGTGCCAGCAAGTATGCAACCGCAAGCGCAGATACGCAGTATTTT
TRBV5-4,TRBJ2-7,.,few,CASSFFVGAEEQYF,TGTGCCAGCAGCTTCTTCGTCGGGGCGGAAGAGCAGTACTTC
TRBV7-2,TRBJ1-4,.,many,CASSSDSPAEKLFF,TGTGCCAGCAGCTCTGACAGCCCAGCGGAAAAACTGTTTTTT
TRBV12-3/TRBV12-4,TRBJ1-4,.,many,CASTAPADWKLFF,TGTGCCAGCACGGCTCCCGCAGATTGGAAACTGTTTTTT
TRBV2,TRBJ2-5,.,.,CASSQQGGQTQYF,TGTGCCAGCAGCCAACAGGGTGGGCAGACCCAGTACTTC
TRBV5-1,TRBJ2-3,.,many,CASSLALGSTDTQYF,TGCGCCAGCAGCTTGGCCTTGGGCTCCACAGATACGCAGTATTTT
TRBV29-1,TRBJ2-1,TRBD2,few,CSVGRRLAGEREQFF,TGCAGCGTTGGTCGGAGACTAGCGGGAGAGCGGGAGCAGTTCTTC
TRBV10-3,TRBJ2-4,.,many,CAISPMGGLAKNIQYF,TGTGCCATCAGTCCCATGGGGGGGCTAGCCAAAAACATTCAGTACTTC
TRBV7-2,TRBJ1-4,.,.,CASSLGGGRNEKLFF,TGTGCCAGCAGCTTAGGGGGGGGGCGCAACGAAAAACTGTTTTTT
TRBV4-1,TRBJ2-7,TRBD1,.,CASSQPAGTGEREQYF,TGCGCCAGCAGCCAGCCCGCCGGGACAGGGGAGCGCGAGCAGTACTTC
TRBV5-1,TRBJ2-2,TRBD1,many,CASSLAGGQGLTGELFF,TGCGCCAGCAGCTTGGCCGGGGGACAGGGTCTCACCGGGGAGCTGTTTTTT
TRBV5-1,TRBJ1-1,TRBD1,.,CVSGEQGGTEAFF,TGCGTCAGCGGAGAACAGGGGGGGACTGAAGCTTTCTTT
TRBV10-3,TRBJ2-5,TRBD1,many,CAIRGTGGRETQYF,TGTGCCATCAGGGGGACAGGGGGCAGGGAGACCCAGTACTTC
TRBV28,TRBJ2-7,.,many,CASSPGAYEQYF,TGTGCCAGCAGTCCCGGGGCCTACGAGCAGTACTTC
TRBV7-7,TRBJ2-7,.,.,CASSLGAGYEQYF,TGTGCCAGCAGCTTAGGGGCGGGCTACGAGCAGTACTTC
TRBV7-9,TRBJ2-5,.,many,CASSENRGGKETQYF,TGTGCCAGCAGCGAAAACAGGGGAGGGAAGGAGACCCAGTACTTC
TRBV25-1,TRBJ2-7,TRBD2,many,CASSESGLAPTYEQYF,TGTGCCAGCAGTGAATCCGGACTAGCGCCGACCTACGAGCAGTACTTC
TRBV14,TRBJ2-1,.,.,CASSQAFPPNEQFF,TGTGCCAGCAGCCAAGCTTTCCCCCCCAATGAGCAGTTCTTC
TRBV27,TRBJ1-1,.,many,CASSLAMNTEAFF,TGTGCCAGCAGTTTAGCAATGAACACTGAAGCTTTCTTT
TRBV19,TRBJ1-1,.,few,CASSPLRRAGTEAFF,TGTGCCAGTAGTCCCCTCCGCAGGGCAGGGACTGAAGCTTTCTTT
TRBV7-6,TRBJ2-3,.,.,CASSLGDSSTDTQYF,TGTGCCAGCAGCTTGGGGGACTCCAGCACAGATACGCAGTATTTT
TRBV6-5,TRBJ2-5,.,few,CASSQEQETQYF,TGTGCCAGCAGTCAGGAACAAGAGACCCAGTACTTC
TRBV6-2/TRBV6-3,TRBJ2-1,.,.,CASIRGGTYNEQFF,TGTGCCAGCATAAGAGGGGGAACCTACAATGAGCAGTTCTTC
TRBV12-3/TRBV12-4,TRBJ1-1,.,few,CASSLMVWAEAFF,TGTGCCAGCAGTTTGATGGTATGGGCTGAAGCTTTCTTT
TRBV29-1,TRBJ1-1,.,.,CSVDSRPNTEASF,TGCAGCGTTGATTCGAGACCTAACACTGAAGCTTCCTTT
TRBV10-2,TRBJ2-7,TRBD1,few,CASNRGPPYEQYF,TGCGCCAGCAACAGGGGTCCCCCCTACGAGCAGTACTTC
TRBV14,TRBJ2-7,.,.,CASSQSLASAMEREQYF,TGTGCCAGCAGCCAATCATTGGCTAGCGCAATGGAGAGGGAGCAGTACTTC
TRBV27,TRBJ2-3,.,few,CASSEGSFNTQYF,TGTGCCAGCAGTGAGGGAAGCTTTAATACGCAGTATTTT
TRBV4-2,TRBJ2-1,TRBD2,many,CASSQERASGNVDEQFF,TGTGCCAGCAGCCAAGAGAGGGCTAGCGGGAATGTGGATGAGCAGTTCTTC
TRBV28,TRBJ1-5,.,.,CANSSPGRSGQPQHF,TGTGCCAACAGTTCCCCAGGGCGCTCGGGGCAGCCCCAGCATTTT
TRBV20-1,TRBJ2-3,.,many,CSAKVVDTQYF,TGCAGTGCTAAAGTTGTAGATACGCAGTATTTT
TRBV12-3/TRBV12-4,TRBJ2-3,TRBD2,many,CALPQAGCTDTQYF,TGTGCCCTCCCCCAAGCGGGATGCACAGATACGCAGTATTTT
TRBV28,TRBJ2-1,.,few,CASTGQGRDEQFF,TGTGCCAGCACTGGTCAGGGAAGGGATGAGCAGTTCTTC
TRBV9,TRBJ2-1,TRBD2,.,CASSVVVGGTEQFF,TGTGCCAGCAGCGTAGTAGTGGGAGGGACTGAGCAGTTCTTC
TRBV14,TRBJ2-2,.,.,CVSSQGWITGELFF,TGTGTCAGCAGCCAAGGATGGATCACCGGGGAGCTGTTTTTT
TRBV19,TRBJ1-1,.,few,CASSMRSGRDTEAFF,TGTGCCAGTAGTATGCGGTCGGGGAGGGACACTGAAGCTTTCTTT
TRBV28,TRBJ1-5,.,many,CASSPSGPQHF,TGTGCCAGCAGCCCCTCCGGGCCCCAGCATTTT
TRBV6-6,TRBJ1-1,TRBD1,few,CATNPQQTGVMGVAEAFF,TGTGCCACCAACCCGCAACAGACAGGGGTAATGGGAGTGGCTGAAGCTTTCTTT
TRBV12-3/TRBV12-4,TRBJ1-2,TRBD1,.,CASSQDRELYGYTF,TGTGCCAGCAGCCAGGACAGGGAACTGTATGGCTACACCTTC
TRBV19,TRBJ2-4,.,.,CASSTAGAAIIQNIQYF,TGTGCCAGTAGTACGGCGGGGGCAGCCATTATTCAAAACATTCAGTACTTC
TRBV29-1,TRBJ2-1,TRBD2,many,CSVEGGREGPNEQFF,TGCAGCGTTGAAGGGGGGCGGGAGGGCCCCAATGAGCAGTTCTTC
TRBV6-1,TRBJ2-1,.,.,CASSDSFTGAYNEQFF,TGTGCCAGCAGTGATTCCTTTACGGGGGCCTACAATGAGCAGTTCTTC
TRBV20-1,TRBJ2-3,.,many,CSARGSGNKGTDTQYF,TGCAGTGCTAGAGGTTCCGGGAACAAAGGCACAGATACGCAGTATTTT
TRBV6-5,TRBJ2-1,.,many,CASSYSNRDEQFF,TGTGCCAGCAGTTACTCGAATAGGGATGAGCAGTTCTTC
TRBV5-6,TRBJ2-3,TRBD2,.,CASSLALAGSTDTQYF,TGTGCCAGCAGCTTGGCCCTAGCGGGAAGCACAGATACGCAGTATTTT
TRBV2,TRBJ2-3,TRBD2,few,CASTWGGEGTDTQYF,TGTGCCAGCACCTGGGGGGGAGAGGGCACAGATACGCAGTATTTT
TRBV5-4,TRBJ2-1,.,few,CASSPPQGDNEQFF,TGTGCCAGCAGCCCCCCCCAGGGAGACAATGAGCAGTTCTTC
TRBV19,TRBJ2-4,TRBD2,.,CASSRLAGDVSKNIQYF,TGTGCCAGTAGTAGACTAGCGGGCGACGTCTCCAAAAACATTCAGTACTTC
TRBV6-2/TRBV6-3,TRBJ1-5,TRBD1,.,CASSRQGAWQPQHF,TGTGCCAGCAGTCGACAGGGGGCCTGGCAGCCCCAGCATTTT
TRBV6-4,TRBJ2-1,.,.,CASSDSGGGGWNEQFF,TGTGCCAGCAGTGACTCGGGAGGGGGAGGTTGGAATGAGCAGTTCTTC
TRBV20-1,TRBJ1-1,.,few,CSALDATEAFF,TGCAGTGCTCTCGATGCGACTGAAGCTTTCTTT